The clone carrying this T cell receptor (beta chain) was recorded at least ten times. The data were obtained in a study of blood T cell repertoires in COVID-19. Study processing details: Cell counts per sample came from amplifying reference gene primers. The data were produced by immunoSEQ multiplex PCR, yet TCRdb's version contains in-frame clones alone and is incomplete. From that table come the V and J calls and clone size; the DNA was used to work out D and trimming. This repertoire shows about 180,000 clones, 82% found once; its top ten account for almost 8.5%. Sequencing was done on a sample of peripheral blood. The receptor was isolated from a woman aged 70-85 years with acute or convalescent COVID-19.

CDR3 bases: TGTGCCAGCAGCGGGGAGGGCTACGAGCAGTACTTC. This translates into CASSGEGYEQYF. The chain carries TRBV2 and TRBJ2-7, with 7 bases fitting TRBD2. With V trimmed by 6 bases and J by 3 bases, 2 bases remained unmatched. The CDR3 has 12 amino acids. Germline loops: CDR1 SNHLY, CDR2 FYNNEI.